These 23 T cell receptor beta chains came from one sample sequenced in a study of blood T cell repertoires in COVID-19. Produced via immunoSEQ multiplex PCR; TCRdb's table is partial and in-frame only. The table lists 450,000 to 500,000 clones, about 85% of them singletons. Material for sequencing was PBMCs or T cells enriched from blood (not recorded which). These receptors all stem from a woman aged 18-29 years who had recovered from COVID-19.

This chain connects TRBV19 to TRBJ2-2; D possibly corresponds to TRBD2 (5 bases). The CDR3 loop spans 13 amino acids. V dropped 3 bases and J dropped 6 bases, with 8 bases sitting between them. CDR1 LNHDA and CDR2 SQIVND come from the germline V gene (reference sequence). The CDR3 sequence: CASSMAGSGELFF. The CDR3 DNA follows: TGTGCCAGTAGTATGGCGGGCTCCGGGGAGCTGTTTTTT.

CDR3 bases: TGTGCCAGTAGGAGGCAGGGGGATCGGGAAAACACTGAAGCTTTCTTT. It yields the protein CASRRQGDRENTEAFF. The J gene is TRBJ1-1, the V gene TRBV19, with 7 bases lining up with TRBD1. Germline CDR1 LNHDA, CDR2 SQIVND (reference sequence). V was clipped by 6 bases and J by 2 bases; unmatched bases: 12. The CDR3 loop spans 16 amino acids.

The chain employs TRBV2 and TRBJ2-1; 12 bases map to TRBD2. Germline loops: CDR1 SNHLY, CDR2 FYNNEI. The CDR3 runs to 15 residues. The J segment lost 4 bases and the V segment lost 6 bases, leaving 4 bases of the junction unmatched. The CDR3 sequence: CASRETSGGYNEQFF. The CDR3 DNA follows: TGTGCCAGCAGGGAGACTAGCGGGGGATACAATGAGCAGTTCTTC.

The CDR3 reads CASSLALAGGADTQYF. The CDR3 DNA reads TGTGCCAGCAGCTTAGCCCTAGCGGGGGGGGCAGATACGCAGTATTTT. J is TRBJ2-3 and V is TRBV7-2; 12 bases align to TRBD2. The germline V gene has CDR1 SGHTA and CDR2 FQGNSA. V gave up 0 bases and J gave up 4 bases; unmatched junction bases: 2. The CDR3 extends over 16 amino acids.

The chain links TRBV7-9 to TRBJ2-3, with D tentatively TRBD1 (5 bases). CDR3 length equals 15 residues. V was clipped by 2 bases and J by 0 bases, with 9 bases between them. Germline assignment: CDR1 SEHNR and CDR2 FQNEAQ (reference sequence). The CDR3, as DNA: TGTGCCAGCAGCTTAAGGGGCTCGAGCACAGATACGCAGTATTTT. This sequence encodes CASSLRGSSTDTQYF.

The V and J genes are TRBV3-1 (or the pseudogene TRBV3-2) and TRBJ2-5; 13 nucleotides line up with TRBD2. This CDR3 spans 19 amino acids. V lost 0 bases to trimming and J lost 4 bases; unmatched junction nucleotides: 11. Germline V gene lookup returns CDR1 LGHDT and CDR2 YNNKEL (reference sequence). The CDR3 sequence is CASSQETSGGQMNGETQYF. The CDR3 DNA reads TGTGCCAGCAGCCAAGAGACTAGCGGGGGGCAAATGAACGGAGAGACCCAGTACTTC.

The chain employs TRBV6-5 and TRBJ2-1; 7 bases are shared with TRBD2. The CDR3 extends over 12 amino acids. Looked up from germline, CDR1 is MNHEY and CDR2 is SVGAGI. With 5 bases clipped from V and 14 bases from J, the junction kept 9 bases outside the gene matches. The CDR3 nucleotides are TGTGCCAGCAGTCGCCGGGGGGAGGTGAAGTTCTTC. This codes for CASSRRGEVKFF.

This chain uses TRBV5-1 with TRBJ2-2; perhaps TRBD1 as D (6 bases). V was cut by 4 bases and J by 5 bases, with 12 bases left in between. This CDR3 has 14 amino acids. Germline CDR1 SGHRS, CDR2 YFSETQ. Here the CDR3 DNA reads TGCGCCAGCAGCATTACACAGGGAACCGGGGAGCTGTTTTTT. Translation: CASSITQGTGELFF.

The chain joins TRBV12-3 or TRBV12-4 to TRBJ2-7; 7 bases line up with TRBD2. Trimming at V came to 9 bases and at J to 6 bases, leaving 5 bases not matched to a gene. The CDR3 runs to 11 residues. CDR3 sequence (DNA): TGTGCCAGACCACTAGCGAGCGAGCAGTACTTC. This codes for CARPLASEQYF.

V is TRBV6-1 and J is TRBJ1-4; D may be TRBD1 (5 bases). Per the germline V gene, CDR1 is MNHNS and CDR2 is SASEGT. The CDR3 loop spans 15 amino acids. Trimming removed 0 bases at V and 10 bases at J, with 15 bases between. The CDR3 protein is CASSEAPDTVTKLFF. The CDR3 DNA is TGTGCCAGCAGTGAAGCCCCGGACACAGTTACAAAACTGTTTTTT.

The chain recombines TRBV2 with TRBJ1-1; 9 positions match TRBD1. Germline trimming cut 5 bases from V and 5 bases from J; bases unmatched to any gene: 9. Looked up from germline, CDR1 is SNHLY and CDR2 is FYNNEI. The CDR3 contains 15 residues. The CDR3 sequence: CASSYLDRGETEAFF. The DNA for the CDR3 is TGTGCCAGCAGTTATTTGGACAGGGGTGAGACTGAAGCTTTCTTT.

Only one count was recorded for this clone. J is TRBJ2-5 and V is TRBV2, with D unresolved. CDR1 and CDR2 from the germline V gene are SNHLY and FYNNEI. The V end was cut by 3 bases, the J end by 5 bases, with 4 bases between. CDR3 length: 11 amino acids. The chain's CDR3 is CASSDGETQYF. CDR3 nucleotide sequence: TGTGCCAGCAGTGACGGGGAGACCCAGTACTTC.

The V and J genes are TRBV9 and TRBJ1-2; 8 nucleotides line up with TRBD1. The CDR3 spans 15 residues. Germline V gives CDR1 SGDLS, CDR2 YYNGEE. The trim removed 9 bases at V and 1 base at J, leaving 11 bases unmatched. CDR3 coding DNA: TGTGCCACCTCCCCCATCAGGGGGCTTAACTATGGCTACACCTTC. This encodes CATSPIRGLNYGYTF. Variable domain in full (rest from reference TRBV9 and TRBJ1-2): DSGVTQTPKHLITATGQRVTLRCSPRSGDLSVYWYQQSLDQGLQFLIQYYNGEERAKGNILERFSAQQFPDLHSELNLSSLELGDSALYFCATSPIRGLNYGYTFGSGTRLTVV.

The chain carries TRBV6-5 and TRBJ2-7; perhaps TRBD1 as D (6 bases). CDR1 is MNHEY, CDR2 SVGAGI, per germline. Trimming left V 5 bases short and J 3 bases short, with 14 bases between. CDR3 length: 14 residues. CDR3 sequence (DNA): TGTGCCAGCAGTCCCGGGACACCTGTCTACGAGCAGTACTTC. Translation: CASSPGTPVYEQYF.

The CDR3: CASSYFREAYEQYF. DNA for the CDR3: TGTGCCAGCAGTTACTTTCGGGAGGCCTACGAGCAGTACTTC. This rearrangement joins TRBV6-6 to TRBJ2-7; 7 bases are a match to TRBD2. Germline CDR1 is MNHNY and CDR2 is SVGAGI (reference sequence). The CDR3 runs to 14 residues. V was pared by 1 base and J by 2 bases, with 2 bases of the junction left unmatched.

The chain has TRBV7-8 and TRBJ1-5; D unclear. The CDR3 contains 12 residues. Trimming stripped 3 bases from V and 8 bases from J, with 8 bases between. Germline CDR1 and CDR2: SGHVS and FQNEAQ. The CDR3 DNA reads as TGTGCCAGCAGCTTGGCCGGGGAGCCCCAGCATTTT. Translation gives CASSLAGEPQHF.

The chain is built from TRBV14 and TRBJ1-1; D is undetermined. Trimming cost V 5 bases and J 3 bases, with 10 bases left between them. CDR3 length equals 13 residues. CDR1 is SGHDN, CDR2 FVKESK, per germline. Here the CDR3 DNA reads TGTGCCAGCAGCAAAACAAGTGACACTGAAGCTTTCTTT. This translates into CASSKTSDTEAFF.

This clone occurred a few times. The V call is TRBV29-1, the J call TRBJ2-7; no reliable D call. The germline V gene has CDR1 SQVTM and CDR2 ANQGSEA. Trimming took 7 bases from V and 5 from J, leaving 21 bases between them. The CDR3 extends over 14 amino acids. In nucleotides, the CDR3 is TGCAGCGCTGTCCCGAATGATTGGAGAAACGAGCAGTACTTC. Its translation is CSAVPNDWRNEQYF.

The J gene is TRBJ1-1, the V gene TRBV6-5; 8 bases fit TRBD1. Germline values: CDR1 MNHEY, CDR2 SVGAGI. The CDR3 length is 14 residues. Germline trimming cut 0 bases from V and 8 bases from J; bases unmatched to any gene: 5. This CDR3 reads CASSYSYGQGEAFF. The CDR3 DNA sequence: TGTGCCAGCAGTTACTCGTATGGACAGGGCGAAGCTTTCTTT.

The J gene is TRBJ1-2, the V gene TRBV3-1 (or the pseudogene TRBV3-2); no definite D call. With 0 bases removed from V and 3 bases from J, the gap between germline ends came to 8 bases. This CDR3 has 14 amino acids. Germline V gives CDR1 LGHDT, CDR2 YNNKEL (reference sequence). CDR3 region: CASSQDQRYYGYTF. For the CDR3, the DNA is TGTGCCAGCAGCCAAGATCAGCGCTACTATGGCTACACCTTC.

The chain joins TRBV2 to TRBJ1-6, with 7 bases matching TRBD1. Losses at the gene ends were 1 base for V and 11 bases for J; bases not matched to a gene: 11. There are 16 residues in the CDR3. Per germline, CDR1 SNHLY and CDR2 FYNNEI. CDR3 in DNA: TGTGCCAGCAGTGAAGGACCGGGACAGCCAAGGGCACCCCTCCACTTT. This encodes CASSEGPGQPRAPLHF.

The rearrangement uses TRBV6-1 and TRBJ2-7; 7 bases agree with TRBD1. V lost 2 bases and J lost 5; bases outside the gene matches: 6. This CDR3 is 14 amino acids long. Looked up from germline, CDR1 is MNHNS and CDR2 is SASEGT. CDR3 in DNA: TGTGCCAGCAGTGAATGGACAGGCAGTGACGAGCAGTACTTC. Encoded protein: CASSEWTGSDEQYF.

V gene TRBV19 combines with J gene TRBJ1-5; no reliable D call. Trimming pared 7 bases from V and 2 bases from J, leaving 9 bases between. The CDR3 sequence is 13 residues long. Germline V gene lookup returns CDR1 LNHDA and CDR2 SQIVND (reference sequence). The CDR3 here is CASTSLGNQPQHF. DNA for the CDR3: TGTGCCAGTACCTCATTAGGCAATCAGCCCCAGCATTTT.